This T cell receptor beta chain was sequenced during a study of CD8+ T cells in alopecia areata (dated by TCRdb to 2017 to 2018). A note on the overall study: Treated patients were enrolled in an open-label pilot trial of oral tofacitinib, 5 to 10 mg twice daily, for moderate-to-severe alopecia areata. High-throughput TCRbeta sequencing was used to examine T cell clonal expansion in alopecia areata in both the C3H/HeJ mouse model and human patients. Patients on tofacitinib were biopsied at baseline and after 4 and 24 weeks of treatment, and several of the patients also had a later scalp biopsy. Scalp clonality was compared across normal scalp (n=4), patchy alopecia areata scalp (n=8), and alopecia totalis/universalis scalp (n=8). On the human side, TCRbeta sequencing was run on scalp tissue and on sorted CD4+ and CD8+ peripheral blood T cells from healthy controls and from alopecia areata patients with either patchy or totalis/universalis disease. For the treated patients, the SALT score, which quantifies what percentage of scalp surface area is affected, served as the measure of disease severity. Patients stayed on tofacitinib for 6 to 18 months and then had 6 months of follow-up off drug so that delayed response and recurrence could be assessed. TCRbeta CDR3 regions were amplified by immunoSEQ multiplex PCR with 35 Vbeta forward and 13 Jbeta reverse primers. RNA was obtained with the PAXgene miRNA kit for fixed scalp, the miRNeasy kit for PBMCs, and the RNeasy kit for mouse skin. The study at large found these results: Lesional scalp, especially in alopecia totalis/universalis, showed higher clonality and more expanded CD8+ clones than normal scalp, suggesting antigenic drive. The treated cohort was small, with a single nonresponder, so links between baseline CD8+ expansion and response need larger studies. TCR sequences shared between patients were less clear than in mice, possibly partly because of HLA diversity in the patient population. Many expanded lesional clones were found to persist in scalp and blood during tofacitinib treatment, and relapse after treatment cessation may be partly explained by this persistence. Unlike mouse skin, where gammadelta T cells dominate, normal human skin contains resident alphabeta T cells that get sequenced too, which complicates analysis of the scalp TCR repertoire. With tofacitinib, both scalp clonality and the number of expanded CD8+ clones among the top 100 scalp clones went down significantly.

A remark on this clone: This receptor's antigen is unknown. No base-level quality is on record; no much larger clone is a single base apart.

This specimen's time point label, interpreted: 24 weeks on oral tofacitinib. In the paper's terms, the treatment or condition label means: oral pan-JAK inhibitor, 5-10 mg twice daily. Lesional scalp punch biopsies and peripheral blood were collected from alopecia areata patients. PBMCs were isolated by density centrifugation and stained for CD3, CD4 and CD8, after which CD4+ and CD8+ T cells were sorted on a FACSAria. From the germline V gene, CDR1 is MGHRA and CDR2 is YSYEKL. From its cysteine to its phenylalanine, the CDR3 spans 13 amino acids. Left in the record is the CDR3 DNA by itself, 39 bases read in frame from the first base. V is reduced by 0 bases and J by 7 bases, leaving a spacing of 9 bases between them. The library relied on the immunoSEQ multiplex PCR assay. For TCR sequencing, RNA was extracted from every sample and reverse transcribed into cDNA to serve as template. First-strand cDNA was synthesized with SuperScript III using a 2:1 mix of oligo-dT and random hexamers. A synthetic immune receptor repertoire was used to measure amplification bias, and any remaining bias was corrected computationally. In the source study's methods: After raw reads were preprocessed to remove errors, the CDR3 was defined following IMGT conventions as running from the conserved cysteine to phenylalanine. Clonality was computed as 1 minus the Shannon entropy, with the entropy normalized by log2 of the number of productive unique TCRs. CD4 or CD8 identity of scalp clones was inferred by cross-referencing scalp TCRbeta sequences with sorted blood CD4 and CD8 repertoires. The clones in this table, taken by TCRdb from immuneACCESS, are in-frame only. Not every clone is retained; where verified, under half of the shortfall comes from an unresolved V gene, and the cause of the rest is unknown. The V and J calls and clone size were taken over from that table, and D and trimming were inferred from the DNA. A total of 90,000 to 120,000 clones appear in this sample, roughly 84% of them only once. Around 25% of the sample is taken by the ten largest.

The input for sequencing was CD8+ T cells sorted from blood, taken at week 24, from a patient treated with tofacitinib. The receptor was isolated from a human donor with alopecia areata. The V gene is TRBV4-1 and the J gene is TRBJ1-2; TRBD1 is a possible D gene, resting on 5 matching bases. The CDR3: CASSQDSGTGYTF. The DNA reads as follows: TGCGCCAGCAGCCAAGATTCAGGGACTGGCTACACCTTC.